This T cell receptor beta chain was recovered during a study of T cells in Graves' hyperthyroidism and ophthalmopathy. There were TCR beta CDR3 regions amplified from RNA transcripts. During a first-round RT-PCR of the TCR CDR3, the HTBI primer set was used. TCRdb redid the calling of the multiplex PCR reads with MiXCR, one entry per CDR3 protein. The table records under 350,000 distinct CDR3 sequences, approximately 18% of them present only once. The authors deemed Graves' hyperthyroidism stable absent ophthalmopathy progression within 18 months. These patients, aged 18 to 65, had recently diagnosed hyperthyroidism lasting under 2 months. The table lists this clonotype with a few counts. Antigen: not known. CDR1 and CDR2 (germline): MNHEY, SMNVEV (reference sequence). CDR3 length equals 17 residues. The V and J ends lost 5 bases and 3 bases respectively, with 23 bases between them. The study's findings and limits: Most clonotypes expanded in thyroid above 0.001 were likewise present in blood.

The material sequenced was blood. The rearrangement links TRBV27 to TRBJ2-7; tentatively, D is TRBD2 (6 bases). The TCR sequence derives from a woman aged 45-60 years with Graves' hyperthyroidism. CDR3 nucleotides: TGTGCCAGCAGTACACTTGGTGGGGGGACGCGGAACTACGAGCAGTACTTC. The encoded protein is CASSTLGGGTRNYEQYF.